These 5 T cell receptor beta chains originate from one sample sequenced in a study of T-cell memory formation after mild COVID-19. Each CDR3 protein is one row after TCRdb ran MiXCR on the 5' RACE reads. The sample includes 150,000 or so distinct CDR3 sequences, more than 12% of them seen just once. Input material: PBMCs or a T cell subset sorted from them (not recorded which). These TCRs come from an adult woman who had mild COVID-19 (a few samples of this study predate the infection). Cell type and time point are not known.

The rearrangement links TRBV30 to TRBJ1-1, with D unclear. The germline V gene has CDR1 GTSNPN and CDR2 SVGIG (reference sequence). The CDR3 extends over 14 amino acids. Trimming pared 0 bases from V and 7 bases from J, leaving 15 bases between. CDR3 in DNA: TGTGCCTGGAGTGTACCCCCGGAGGCTTATGAAGCTTTCTTT. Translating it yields CAWSVPPEAYEAFF.

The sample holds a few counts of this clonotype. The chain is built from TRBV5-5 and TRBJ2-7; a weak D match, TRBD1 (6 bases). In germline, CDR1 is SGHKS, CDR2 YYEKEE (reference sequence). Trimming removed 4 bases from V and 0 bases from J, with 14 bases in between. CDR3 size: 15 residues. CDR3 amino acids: CASSPPLRGSYEQYF. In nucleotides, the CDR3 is TGTGCCAGCAGCCCCCCCCTCAGGGGCTCCTACGAGCAGTACTTC.

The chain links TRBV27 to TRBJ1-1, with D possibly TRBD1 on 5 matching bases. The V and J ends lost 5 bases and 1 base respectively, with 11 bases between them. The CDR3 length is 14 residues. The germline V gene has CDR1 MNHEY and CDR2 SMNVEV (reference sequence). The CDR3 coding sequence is TGTGCCAGCAGTCTCGAGGGACGGAACACTGAAGCTTTCTTT. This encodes CASSLEGRNTEAFF.

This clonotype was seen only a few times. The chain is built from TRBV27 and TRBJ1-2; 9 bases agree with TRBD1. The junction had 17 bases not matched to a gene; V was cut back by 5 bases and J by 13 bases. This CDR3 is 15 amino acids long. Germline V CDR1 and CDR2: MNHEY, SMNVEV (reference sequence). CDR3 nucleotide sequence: TGTGCCAGCAGTCCCGCGGGGACAGGGACCTCGGGGAGCACCTTC. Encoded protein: CASSPAGTGTSGSTF.

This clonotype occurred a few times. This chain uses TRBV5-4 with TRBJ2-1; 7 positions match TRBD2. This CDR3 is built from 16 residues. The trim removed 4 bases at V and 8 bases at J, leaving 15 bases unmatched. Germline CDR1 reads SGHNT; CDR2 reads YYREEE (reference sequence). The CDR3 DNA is TGTGCCAGCAGCCGGGGTGGGGGAGGGCTAGGCGATGAGCAGTTCTTC. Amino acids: CASSRGGGGLGDEQFF.